The source of this T cell receptor beta chain is a study of cytomegalovirus exposure and HLA in healthy donors. The study, taken as a whole, reports: Common viral pathogens seemed to be connected with several of the most significant clusters, according to a later analysis.

The PCR had 60 Vbeta and 13 Jbeta primers. The table came from immunoSEQ multiplex PCR; TCRdb's copy has only in-frame clones and leaves some out. The sample contains roughly 59,000 clones, approximately 74% of which appear only once. Donors were ostensibly healthy at sampling, although undocumented immune exposures were probable. Only a few counts were recorded for this clone. Its antigen is undetermined. The CDR3 contains 17 residues. V shed 1 base and J 5 bases; nucleotides not matched to a gene: 12. Germline CDR1 reads LNHDA; CDR2 reads SQIVND (reference sequence). The clonotype originates from a middle-aged man in good health and CMV-seropositive. Sequenced sample: PBMCs. The gene calls are TRBV19 and TRBJ2-7; 9 bases are a match to TRBD2. CDR3 in amino acids: CASSIASGNWVSNEQYF. CDR3 DNA: TGTGCCAGTAGTATAGCTAGCGGGAATTGGGTGAGTAACGAGCAGTACTTC.